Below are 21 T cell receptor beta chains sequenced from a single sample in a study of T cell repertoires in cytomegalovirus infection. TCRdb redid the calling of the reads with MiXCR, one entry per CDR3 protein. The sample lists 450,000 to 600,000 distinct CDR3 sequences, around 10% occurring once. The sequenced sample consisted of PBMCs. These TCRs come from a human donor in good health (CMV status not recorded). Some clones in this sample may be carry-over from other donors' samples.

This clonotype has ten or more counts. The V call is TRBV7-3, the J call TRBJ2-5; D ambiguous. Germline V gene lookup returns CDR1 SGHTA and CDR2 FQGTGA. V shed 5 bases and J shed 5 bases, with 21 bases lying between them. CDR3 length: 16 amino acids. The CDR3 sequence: CASSPGDMARGETQYF. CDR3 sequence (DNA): TGTGCCAGCAGCCCTGGGGATATGGCCCGTGGGGAGACCCAGTACTTC.

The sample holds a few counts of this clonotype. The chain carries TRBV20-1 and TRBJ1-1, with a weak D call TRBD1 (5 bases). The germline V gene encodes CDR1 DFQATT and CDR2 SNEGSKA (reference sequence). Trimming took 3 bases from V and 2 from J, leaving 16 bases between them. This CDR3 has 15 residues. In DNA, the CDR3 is TGCAGTGCTAGCGTACCGGGACTGTACAACACTGAAGCTTTCTTT. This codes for CSASVPGLYNTEAFF.

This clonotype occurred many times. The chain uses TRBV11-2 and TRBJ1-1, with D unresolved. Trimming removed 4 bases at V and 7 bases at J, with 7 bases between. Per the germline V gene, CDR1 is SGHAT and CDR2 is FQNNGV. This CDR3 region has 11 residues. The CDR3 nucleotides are TGTGCCAGCAGCTCCGCGGTTGAAGCTTTCTTT. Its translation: CASSSAVEAFF.

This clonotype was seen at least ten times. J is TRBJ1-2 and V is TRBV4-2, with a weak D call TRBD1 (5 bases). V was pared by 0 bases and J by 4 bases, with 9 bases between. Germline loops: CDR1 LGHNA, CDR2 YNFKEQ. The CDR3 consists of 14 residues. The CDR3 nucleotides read TGTGCCAGCAGCCAAGATAAGGGGACCTATGGCTACACCTTC. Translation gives CASSQDKGTYGYTF.

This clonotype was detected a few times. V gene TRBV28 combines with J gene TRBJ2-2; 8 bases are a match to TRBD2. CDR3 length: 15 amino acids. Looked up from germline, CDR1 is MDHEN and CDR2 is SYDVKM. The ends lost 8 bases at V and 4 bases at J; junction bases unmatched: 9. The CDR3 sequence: CASDSPGGRTGELFF. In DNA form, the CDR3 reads TGTGCCAGCGACTCGCCGGGGGGGCGCACCGGGGAGCTGTTTTTT.

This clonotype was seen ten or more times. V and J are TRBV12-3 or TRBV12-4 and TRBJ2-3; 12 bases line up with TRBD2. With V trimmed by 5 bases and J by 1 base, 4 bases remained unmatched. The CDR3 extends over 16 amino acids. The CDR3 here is CASSRRLAGGTDTQYF. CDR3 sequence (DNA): TGTGCCAGCAGTCGACGACTAGCGGGGGGCACAGATACGCAGTATTTT.

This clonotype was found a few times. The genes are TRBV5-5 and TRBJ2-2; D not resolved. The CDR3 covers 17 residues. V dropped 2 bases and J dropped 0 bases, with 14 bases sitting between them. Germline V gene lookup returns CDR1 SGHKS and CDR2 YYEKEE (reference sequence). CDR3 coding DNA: TGTGCCAGCAGCTTAAATCGGCGAAACGCGAACACCGGGGAGCTGTTTTTT. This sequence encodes CASSLNRRNANTGELFF.

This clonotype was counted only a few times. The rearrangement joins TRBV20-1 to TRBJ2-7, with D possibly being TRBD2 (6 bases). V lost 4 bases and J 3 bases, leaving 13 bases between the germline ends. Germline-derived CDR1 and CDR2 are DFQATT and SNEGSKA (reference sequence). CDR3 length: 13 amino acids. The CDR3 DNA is TGCAGTGCTAAGGGCCTAGCGATCTACGAGCAGTACTTC. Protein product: CSAKGLAIYEQYF.

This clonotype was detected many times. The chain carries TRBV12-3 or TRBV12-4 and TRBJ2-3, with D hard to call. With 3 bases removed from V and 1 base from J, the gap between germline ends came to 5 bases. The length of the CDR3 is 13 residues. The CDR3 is CASSFSGTDTQYF. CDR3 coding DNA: TGTGCCAGCAGTTTTTCAGGCACAGATACGCAGTATTTT.

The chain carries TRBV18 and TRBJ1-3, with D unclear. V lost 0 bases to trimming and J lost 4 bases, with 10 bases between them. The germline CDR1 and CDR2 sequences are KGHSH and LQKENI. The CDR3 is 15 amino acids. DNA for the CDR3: TGTGCCAGCTCACCACCAGACGGTTGGGGAAACACCATATATTTT. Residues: CASSPPDGWGNTIYF. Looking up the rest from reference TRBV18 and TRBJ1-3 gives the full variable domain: NAGVMQNPRHLVRRRGQEARLRCSPMKGHSHVYWYRQLPEEGLKFMVYLQKENIIDESGMPKERFSAEFPKEGPSILRIQQVVRGDSAAYFCASSPPDGWGNTIYFGEGSWLTVV.

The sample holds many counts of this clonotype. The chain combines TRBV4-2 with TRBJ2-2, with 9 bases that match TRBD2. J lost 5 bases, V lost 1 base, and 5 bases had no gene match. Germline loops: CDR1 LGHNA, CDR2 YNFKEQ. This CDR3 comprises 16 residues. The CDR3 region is CASSQAHSGGTGELFF. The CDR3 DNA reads TGTGCCAGCAGCCAAGCGCATAGCGGGGGAACCGGGGAGCTGTTTTTT.

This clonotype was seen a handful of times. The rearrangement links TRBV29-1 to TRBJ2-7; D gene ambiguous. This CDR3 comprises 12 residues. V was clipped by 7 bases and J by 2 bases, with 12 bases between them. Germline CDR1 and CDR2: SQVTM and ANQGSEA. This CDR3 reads CSAEVETYEQYF. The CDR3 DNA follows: TGCAGCGCCGAGGTAGAAACCTACGAGCAGTACTTC.

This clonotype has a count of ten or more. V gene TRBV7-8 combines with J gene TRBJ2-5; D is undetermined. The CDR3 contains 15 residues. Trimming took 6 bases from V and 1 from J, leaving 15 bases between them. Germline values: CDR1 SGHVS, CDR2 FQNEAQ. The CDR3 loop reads CASRVEAASQETQYF. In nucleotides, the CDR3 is TGTGCCAGCAGAGTCGAGGCCGCAAGCCAAGAGACCCAGTACTTC.

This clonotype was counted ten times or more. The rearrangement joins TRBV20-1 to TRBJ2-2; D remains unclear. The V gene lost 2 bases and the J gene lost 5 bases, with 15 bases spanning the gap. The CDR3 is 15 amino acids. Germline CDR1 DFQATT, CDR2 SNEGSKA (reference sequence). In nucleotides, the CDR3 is TGCAGTGCTAGACCGTACGAGCCCGATACCGGGGAGCTGTTTTTT. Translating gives CSARPYEPDTGELFF.

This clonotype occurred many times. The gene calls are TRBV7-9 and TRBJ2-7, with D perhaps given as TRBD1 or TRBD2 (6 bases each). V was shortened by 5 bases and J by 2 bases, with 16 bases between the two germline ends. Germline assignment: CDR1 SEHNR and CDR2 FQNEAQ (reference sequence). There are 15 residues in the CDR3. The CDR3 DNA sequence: TGTGCCAGCAGCCTCGAGGGGGGAGGCGCCTACGAGCAGTACTTC. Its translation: CASSLEGGGAYEQYF.

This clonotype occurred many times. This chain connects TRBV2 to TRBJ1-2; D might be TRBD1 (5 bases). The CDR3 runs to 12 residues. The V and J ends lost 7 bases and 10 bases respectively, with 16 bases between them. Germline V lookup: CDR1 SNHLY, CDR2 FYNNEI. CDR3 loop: CASITGQRAYTF. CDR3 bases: TGTGCCAGCATTACGGGGCAGCGTGCCTACACCTTC.

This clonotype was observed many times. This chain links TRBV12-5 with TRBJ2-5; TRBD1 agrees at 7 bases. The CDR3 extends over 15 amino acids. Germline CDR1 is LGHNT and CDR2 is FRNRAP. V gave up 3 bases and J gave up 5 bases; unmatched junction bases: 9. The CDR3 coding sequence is TGTGCTAGTGGTTTACCGGGACAGAGTGGCGAGACCCAGTACTTC. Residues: CASGLPGQSGETQYF.

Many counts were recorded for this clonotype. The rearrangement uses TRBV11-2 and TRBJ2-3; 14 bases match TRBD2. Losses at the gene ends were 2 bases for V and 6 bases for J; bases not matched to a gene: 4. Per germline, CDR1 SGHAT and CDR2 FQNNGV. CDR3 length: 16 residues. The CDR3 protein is CASSLRLAGGSDTQYF. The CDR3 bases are TGTGCCAGCAGCTTACGACTAGCGGGGGGGAGCGATACGCAGTATTTT.

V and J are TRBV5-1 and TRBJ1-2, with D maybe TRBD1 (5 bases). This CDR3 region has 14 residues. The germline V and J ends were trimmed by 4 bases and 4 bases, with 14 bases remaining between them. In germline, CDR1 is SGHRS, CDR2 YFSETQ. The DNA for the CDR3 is TGCGCCAGCAGCGCCGGTCGACAGATCTATGGCTACACCTTC. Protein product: CASSAGRQIYGYTF.

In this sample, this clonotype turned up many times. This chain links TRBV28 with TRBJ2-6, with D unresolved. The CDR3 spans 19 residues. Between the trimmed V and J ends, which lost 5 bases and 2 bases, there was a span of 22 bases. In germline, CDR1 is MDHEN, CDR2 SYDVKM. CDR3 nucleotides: TGTGCCAGCAGTAACCCCGTATTACGCCCTCGGGCTGGGGCCAACGTCCTGACTTTC. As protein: CASSNPVLRPRAGANVLTF.

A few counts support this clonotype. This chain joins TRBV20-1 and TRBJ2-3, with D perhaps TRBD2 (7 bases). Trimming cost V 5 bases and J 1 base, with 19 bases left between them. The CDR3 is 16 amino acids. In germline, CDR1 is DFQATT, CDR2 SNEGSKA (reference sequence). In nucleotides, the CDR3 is TGCAGTGCTCCACAGGGAGGGGTGCTAGGCACAGATACGCAGTATTTT. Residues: CSAPQGGVLGTDTQYF.